This TCR beta chain was sequenced during a study of blood T cell repertoires in COVID-19. About the study: PBMCs, B-cell-depleted T cells, or T cells provided the cDNA or gDNA that made up the material.

J gave up 2 bases and V 9 bases, and 11 bases lay outside the gene matches. This CDR3 region has 16 residues. CDR1 is SNHLY and CDR2 is FYNNEI in the germline V gene. Here immunoSEQ multiplex PCR was the method, and the copy in TCRdb shows in-frame clones only, minus some. The data contain approximately 140,000 clones, 84% of them singletons. The chain has TRBV2 and TRBJ2-3, with 10 bases aligning to TRBD1. This clonotype originated in a man aged 65 to 79 with acute or convalescent COVID-19. Sequencing input: peripheral blood. The CDR3 nucleotides read TGTGCCAGGTCCGTCCCGGGACAGGGGCCCACAGATACGCAGTATTTT. Its protein is CARSVPGQGPTDTQYF.